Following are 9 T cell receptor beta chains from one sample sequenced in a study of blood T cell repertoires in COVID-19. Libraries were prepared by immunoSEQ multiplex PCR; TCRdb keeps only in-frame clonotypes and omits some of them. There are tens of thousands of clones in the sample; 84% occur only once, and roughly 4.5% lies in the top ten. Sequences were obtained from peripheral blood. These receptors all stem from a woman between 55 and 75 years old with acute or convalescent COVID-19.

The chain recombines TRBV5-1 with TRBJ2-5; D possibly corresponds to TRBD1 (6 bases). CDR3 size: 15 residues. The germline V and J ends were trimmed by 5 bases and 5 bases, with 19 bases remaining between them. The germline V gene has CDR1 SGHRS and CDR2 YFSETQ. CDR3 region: CASRVGTLSGETQYF. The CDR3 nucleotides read TGCGCCAGCAGGGTCGGGACACTCTCGGGGGAGACCCAGTACTTC.

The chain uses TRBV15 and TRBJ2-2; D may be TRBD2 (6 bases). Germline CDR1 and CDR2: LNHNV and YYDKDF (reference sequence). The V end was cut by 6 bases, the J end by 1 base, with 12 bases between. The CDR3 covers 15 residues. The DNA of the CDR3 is TGTGCCACCAGTAGCGGAGACAGGAACACCGGGGAGCTGTTTTTT. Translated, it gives CATSSGDRNTGELFF.

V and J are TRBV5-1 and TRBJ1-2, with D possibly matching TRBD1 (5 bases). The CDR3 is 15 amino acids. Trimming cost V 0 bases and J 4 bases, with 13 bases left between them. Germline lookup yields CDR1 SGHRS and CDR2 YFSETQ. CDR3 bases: TGCGCCAGCAGCTTGGATGGGCAGGGAAGCTATGGCTACACCTTC. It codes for CASSLDGQGSYGYTF.

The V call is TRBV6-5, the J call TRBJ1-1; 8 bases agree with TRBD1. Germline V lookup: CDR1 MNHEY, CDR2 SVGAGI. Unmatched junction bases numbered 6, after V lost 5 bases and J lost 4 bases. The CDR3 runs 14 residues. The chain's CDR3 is CASSLTTGATEAFF. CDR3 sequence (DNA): TGTGCCAGCAGTCTGACGACAGGGGCCACTGAAGCTTTCTTT.

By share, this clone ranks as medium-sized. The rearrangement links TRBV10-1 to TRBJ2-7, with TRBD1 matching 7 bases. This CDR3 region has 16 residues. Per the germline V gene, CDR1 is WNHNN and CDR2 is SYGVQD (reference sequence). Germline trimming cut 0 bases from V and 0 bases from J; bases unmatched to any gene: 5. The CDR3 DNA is TGCGCCAGCAGTGAGTCGTCGGACAGGCCCTCCTACGAGCAGTACTTC. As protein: CASSESSDRPSYEQYF.

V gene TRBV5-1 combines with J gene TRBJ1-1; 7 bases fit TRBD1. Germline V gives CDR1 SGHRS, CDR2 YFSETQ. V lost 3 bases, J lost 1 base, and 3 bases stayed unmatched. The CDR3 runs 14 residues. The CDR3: CASSSQGRNTEAFF. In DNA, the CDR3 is TGCGCCAGCAGCTCACAGGGGAGGAACACTGAAGCTTTCTTT. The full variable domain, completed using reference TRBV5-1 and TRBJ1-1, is KAGVTQTPRYLIKTRGQQVTLSCSPISGHRSVSWYQQTPGQGLQFLFEYFSETQRNKGNFPGRFSGRQFSNSRSEMNVSTLELGDSALYLCASSSQGRNTEAFFGQGTRLTVV.

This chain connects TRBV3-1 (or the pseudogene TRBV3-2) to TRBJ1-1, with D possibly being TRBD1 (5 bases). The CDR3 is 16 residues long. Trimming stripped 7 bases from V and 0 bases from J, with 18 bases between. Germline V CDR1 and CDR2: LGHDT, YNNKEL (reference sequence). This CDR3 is CASKPRRGEVNTEAFF. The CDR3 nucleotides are TGTGCCAGCAAGCCGCGAAGGGGTGAAGTGAACACTGAAGCTTTCTTT.

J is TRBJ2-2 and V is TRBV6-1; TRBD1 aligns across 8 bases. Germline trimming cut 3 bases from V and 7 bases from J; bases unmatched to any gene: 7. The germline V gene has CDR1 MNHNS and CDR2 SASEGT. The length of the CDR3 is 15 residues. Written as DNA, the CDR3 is TGTGCCAGCAGTGAGTTTGCAGGGGGCGTCGGGGAGCTGTTTTTT. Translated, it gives CASSEFAGGVGELFF.

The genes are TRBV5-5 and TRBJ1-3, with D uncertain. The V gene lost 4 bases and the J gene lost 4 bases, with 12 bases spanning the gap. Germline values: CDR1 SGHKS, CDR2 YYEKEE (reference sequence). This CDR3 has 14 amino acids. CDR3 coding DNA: TGTGCCAGCAGCGTAACATGGTTCGGAAACACCATATATTTT. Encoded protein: CASSVTWFGNTIYF.